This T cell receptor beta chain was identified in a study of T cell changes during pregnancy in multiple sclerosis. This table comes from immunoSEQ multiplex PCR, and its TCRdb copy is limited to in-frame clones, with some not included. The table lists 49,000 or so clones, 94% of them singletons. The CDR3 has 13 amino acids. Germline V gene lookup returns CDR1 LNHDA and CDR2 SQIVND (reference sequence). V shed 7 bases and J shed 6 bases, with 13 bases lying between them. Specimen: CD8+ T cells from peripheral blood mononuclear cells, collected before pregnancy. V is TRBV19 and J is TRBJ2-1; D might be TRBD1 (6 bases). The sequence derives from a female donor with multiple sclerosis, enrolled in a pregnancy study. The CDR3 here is CASTHGTLNEQFF. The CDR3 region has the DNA TGTGCCAGTACCCACGGGACACTCAATGAGCAGTTCTTC.